The T cell receptor (beta chain) described here comes from a study of cytomegalovirus exposure and HLA in healthy donors. General study points: A prior analysis recorded that most TCR beta V segments were productive about 90% or about 30% of the time. Other equally common chains were less clonally expanded than HLA-associated TCR beta chains, a later analysis showed. Later analysis suggested links between common viral pathogens and several top significant clusters.

With V trimmed by 6 bases and J by 9 bases, 11 bases remained unmatched. This CDR3 is 14 amino acids long. Germline V gives CDR1 MNHEY, CDR2 SMNVEV (reference sequence). Regarding this clone: Its matching antigen is unknown.

The primer mix had 60 Vbeta and 13 Jbeta primers. The method was immunoSEQ multiplex PCR; TCRdb's version includes in-frame clones alone and lacks a portion of them. The sample lists over 100,000 clones; roughly 66% were seen once. Material for sequencing was PBMCs. The rearrangement links TRBV27 to TRBJ2-7; 10 nucleotides agree with TRBD1. This receptor was identified in a man between 18 and 35 years old in good health and CMV-seronegative. CDR3 protein: CASSRETGGRRQYF. The DNA for the CDR3 is TGTGCCAGCAGCAGGGAGACAGGGGGCCGAAGGCAGTACTTC.